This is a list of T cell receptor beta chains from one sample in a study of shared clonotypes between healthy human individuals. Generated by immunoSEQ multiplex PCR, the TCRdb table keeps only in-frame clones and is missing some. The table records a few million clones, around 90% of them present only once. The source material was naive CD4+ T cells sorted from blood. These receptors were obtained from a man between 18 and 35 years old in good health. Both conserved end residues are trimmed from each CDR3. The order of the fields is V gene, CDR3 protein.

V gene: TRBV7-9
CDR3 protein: ASSLAGLAMGETQY

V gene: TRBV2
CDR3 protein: ASSAGGLGTEAF

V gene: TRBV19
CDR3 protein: ASSTSQGRNSPLH

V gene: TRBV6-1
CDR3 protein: ASQVAFSYEQY

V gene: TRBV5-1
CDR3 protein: ASRTGTDTQY

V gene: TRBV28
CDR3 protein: ASSAPLARYGYT

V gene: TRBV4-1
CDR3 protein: ASSQGGGAYNEQF

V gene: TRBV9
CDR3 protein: ASSRAPGVSTEAF

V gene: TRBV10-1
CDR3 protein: ASSDLGTRIGQY

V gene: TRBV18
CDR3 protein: ASSRGEGTIIDSNQPQH

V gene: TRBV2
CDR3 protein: ASSERATGTNEKLF

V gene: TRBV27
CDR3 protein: ASSLSYGSADTQY

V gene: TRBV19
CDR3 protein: ASSSPGEKAYEQY

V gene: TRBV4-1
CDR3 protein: ASSQEGGRVEPQH

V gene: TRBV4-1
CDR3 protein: ASSQGGQNQPQH

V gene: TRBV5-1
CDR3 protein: ASSSNGGRDRMY

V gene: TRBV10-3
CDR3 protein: AISAGNQPQH

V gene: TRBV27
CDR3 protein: ASSFLRDGGTEAF

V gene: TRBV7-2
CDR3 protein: ASSLERNSYNEQF

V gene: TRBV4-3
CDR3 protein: ASSQAGTAVSPLH

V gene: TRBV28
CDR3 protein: ATIPLGGPEGYT

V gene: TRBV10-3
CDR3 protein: AISGVNQPQH

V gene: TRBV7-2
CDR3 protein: ASSLARAGNTIY

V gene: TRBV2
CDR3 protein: ASHLTLASSTDTQY

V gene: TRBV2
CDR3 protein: ASRGQGTDGYT

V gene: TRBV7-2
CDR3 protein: ASSLLNSGRSPNEQF

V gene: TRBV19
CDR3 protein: ASSVGLVGADTQY

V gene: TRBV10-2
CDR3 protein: ASRQGPLSYEQY

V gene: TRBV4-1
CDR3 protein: ASSQALGLKYNEQF

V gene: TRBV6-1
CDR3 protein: ASSVMAGGNQPQH

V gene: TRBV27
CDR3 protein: ASRTPGGAGQAF

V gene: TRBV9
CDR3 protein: ASSPQGFPNEKLF

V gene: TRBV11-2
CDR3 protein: ASSSSLKDEQF

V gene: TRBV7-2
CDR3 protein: ASSWGGGNEQF

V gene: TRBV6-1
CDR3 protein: ASTTAGGAKNIQY

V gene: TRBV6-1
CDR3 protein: ASSEGTGSSNQPQH

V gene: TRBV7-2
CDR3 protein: ASSKGLAGVYEQY

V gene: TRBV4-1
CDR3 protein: ASSQAGRGQGSGNTIY

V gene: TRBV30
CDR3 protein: AWSVNNGGDGYT

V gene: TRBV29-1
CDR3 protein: SVEELRRSYGYT

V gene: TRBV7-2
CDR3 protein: ASSLALSTGKEFQPQH

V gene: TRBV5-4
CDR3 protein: ASSRSQGFTGELF

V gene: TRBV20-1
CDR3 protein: SARDRGYT

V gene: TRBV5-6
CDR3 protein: ASSYTGLSGNTIY

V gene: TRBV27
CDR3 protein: ASSSYGTVSYEQY

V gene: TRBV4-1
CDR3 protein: ASSRPLEKLF